This T cell receptor beta chain is from a study of blood T cell repertoires in COVID-19. CDR3 length equals 12 residues. V shed 8 bases and J 13 bases; nucleotides not matched to a gene: 8. Data came from immunoSEQ multiplex PCR; TCRdb stores just in-frame clones and leaves some out. Of some 380,000 clones detected, 90% appear once; the ten largest clones hold 6.5%. J is TRBJ1-6 and V is TRBV12-3 or TRBV12-4; 7 bases line up with TRBD1. This sequence originates from a man aged 18 to 29 with active or convalescent COVID-19. Specimen: peripheral blood. The CDR3 coding sequence is TGTGCCAGCGGACGACAGGGTTCGCCCCTCCACTTT. Amino acids: CASGRQGSPLHF.